These 13 T cell receptor beta chains originate from one sample sequenced in a study of read filtering for tumor transcriptome and immune sequencing. Molecular barcoded adaptors covering alpha/delta and beta/gamma chains were used on roughly 400 ng RNA. MiXCR, run by TCRdb on the reads, gives a single entry per CDR3 protein. Of 75,000 to 95,000 distinct CDR3 sequences listed, over 9% are singletons. The sample was a population of CD138-negative cells sorted from bone marrow. Every receptor here comes from a donor at least 40 years old with multiple myeloma.

This clonotype was picked up many times. V usage is TRBV7-2 and J usage is TRBJ2-1, with TRBD1 identical over 8 bases. Germline CDR1 and CDR2: SGHTA and FQGNSA. The CDR3 has 14 residues. J lost 6 bases, V lost 5 bases, and 6 bases had no gene match. CDR3 amino acids: CASSIVDRANEQFF. In DNA, the CDR3 is TGTGCCAGCAGCATTGTGGACAGGGCCAATGAGCAGTTCTTC.

This clonotype occurred many times. The V call is TRBV20-1, the J call TRBJ2-1, with 10 nucleotides matching TRBD2. Losses at the gene ends were 1 base for V and 7 bases for J; bases not matched to a gene: 10. The V gene's germline CDR1 is DFQATT and CDR2 SNEGSKA (reference sequence). This CDR3 region has 16 residues. The CDR3 sequence: CSARGLAGAVRNEQFF. The CDR3 DNA sequence: TGCAGTGCTAGAGGTCTAGCGGGAGCGGTGAGGAATGAGCAGTTCTTC.

The CDR3 DNA sequence: TGTGCCAGCAGTGAAGAGGCCCAAGAGACCCAGTACTTC. Translating gives CASSEEAQETQYF. The V call is TRBV2, the J call TRBJ2-5; no clear D gene. The germline gives CDR1 SNHLY, CDR2 FYNNEI. The CDR3 spans 13 residues. The germline V and J ends were trimmed by 1 base and 1 base, with 4 bases remaining between them.

In this sample, this clonotype turned up many times. The J gene is TRBJ1-1, the V gene TRBV12-3 or TRBV12-4; 7 nucleotides line up with TRBD1. The CDR3 extends over 13 amino acids. The ends lost 7 bases at V and 3 bases at J; junction bases unmatched: 5. The CDR3 is CASTRDSYTEAFF. The CDR3 DNA is TGTGCCAGCACCCGGGACAGTTACACTGAAGCTTTCTTT.

This clonotype has at least ten counts. Germline and junction disagree at one end, which may indicate a read error. The chain is built from TRBV6-1 and TRBJ1-4, with D maybe TRBD1 (5 bases). The CDR3 covers 13 residues. The germline gives CDR1 MNHNS, CDR2 SASEGT. The CDR3: CASMGGANEKRFF. As DNA, the CDR3 is TGTGCCAGCATGGGGGGTGCTAATGAAAAACGGTTTTTT.

This clonotype has a count of ten or more. The CDR3 reads CASSRTGTDNTEAFF. The CDR3 DNA is TGTGCCAGCAGTCGAACCGGGACAGACAACACTGAAGCTTTCTTT. The chain links TRBV5-5 to TRBJ1-1, with 7 bases lining up with TRBD1. Germline lookup yields CDR1 SGHKS and CDR2 YYEKEE (reference sequence). This CDR3 has 15 residues. V lost 5 bases to trimming and J lost 2 bases; unmatched junction nucleotides: 9.

In this sample, this clonotype is medium-sized (0.01 to 0.1%). The chain joins TRBV11-2 to TRBJ2-1, with 11 bases fitting TRBD2. The V gene's germline CDR1 is SGHAT and CDR2 FQNNGV. The CDR3 consists of 15 residues. The J segment lost 5 bases and the V segment lost 5 bases, leaving 5 bases of the junction unmatched. The chain's CDR3 is CASSLGTSGHNEQFF. CDR3 in DNA: TGTGCCAGCAGCCTAGGGACTAGCGGCCACAATGAGCAGTTCTTC.

Many counts were recorded for this clonotype. V usage is TRBV5-1 and J usage is TRBJ1-1; no definite D call. This CDR3 is built from 13 residues. Deletions cut 2 bases from V and 4 bases from J, with 9 bases between. Germline CDR1 and CDR2: SGHRS and YFSETQ. In DNA, the CDR3 is TGCGCCAGCAGCTTCGGAGCGGGCACTGAAGCTTTCTTT. It yields the protein CASSFGAGTEAFF. Full variable domain (outside the CDR3, taken from reference TRBV5-1 and TRBJ1-1): KAGVTQTPRYLIKTRGQQVTLSCSPISGHRSVSWYQQTPGQGLQFLFEYFSETQRNKGNFPGRFSGRQFSNSRSEMNVSTLELGDSALYLCASSFGAGTEAFFGQGTRLTVV.

This clonotype was seen ten or more times. This chain uses TRBV12-3 or TRBV12-4 with TRBJ1-1; D might be TRBD1 (5 bases). The CDR3 runs to 14 residues. Deletions cut 5 bases from V and 4 bases from J, with 14 bases between. The CDR3 bases are TGTGCCAGCAGTCCTCAGGGTCTAAGCACTGAAGCTTTCTTT. Its translation is CASSPQGLSTEAFF.

This clonotype appeared many times. The chain has TRBV18 and TRBJ2-2, with unresolved D. The CDR3 runs to 14 residues. Trimming stripped 3 bases from V and 6 bases from J, with 11 bases between. CDR1 is KGHSH and CDR2 is LQKENI in the germline V gene. This CDR3 is CASSPFSGSGELFF. CDR3 DNA: TGTGCCAGCTCACCGTTCTCTGGATCCGGGGAGCTGTTTTTT. Complete variable domain (other parts from reference TRBV18 and TRBJ2-2): NAGVMQNPRHLVRRRGQEARLRCSPMKGHSHVYWYRQLPEEGLKFMVYLQKENIIDESGMPKERFSAEFPKEGPSILRIQQVVRGDSAAYFCASSPFSGSGELFFGEGSRLTVL.

To note about this clonotype: It may be a read error: a sequence one base away is much more abundant. The rearrangement uses TRBV7-2 and TRBJ2-7; D gene uncertain. With 4 bases removed from V and 6 bases from J, the gap between germline ends came to 16 bases. The CDR3 is 14 residues long. Per germline, CDR1 SGHTA and CDR2 FQGNSA. CDR3 residues: CASSSATVVGEQYF. CDR3 DNA sequence: TGTGCCAGCAGCTCAGCTACCGTAGTTGGCGAGCAGTACTTC.

The chain employs TRBV20-1 and TRBJ2-5, with a weak D call TRBD2 (5 bases). Trimming removed 7 bases from V and 2 bases from J, with 11 bases in between. CDR1 DFQATT and CDR2 SNEGSKA come from the germline V gene (reference sequence). The CDR3 consists of 12 residues. CDR3 region: CSVEEAQETQYF. In DNA form, the CDR3 reads TGCAGTGTGGAGGAGGCGCAAGAGACCCAGTACTTC.

This clonotype was seen a handful of times. The chain carries TRBV7-9 and TRBJ2-3; perhaps D is TRBD1 or TRBD2 (5 bases each). V shed 4 bases and J shed 5 bases, with 10 bases lying between them. Germline V CDR1 and CDR2: SEHNR, FQNEAQ (reference sequence). The CDR3 runs 13 residues. Here the CDR3 DNA reads TGTGCCAGCAGCTACGGGACCATAGATACGCAGTATTTT. Protein product: CASSYGTIDTQYF.